This is a list of T cell receptor beta chains from one sample in a study of PD-1 blockade in mismatch repair-deficient tumors. The method was immunoSEQ multiplex PCR; TCRdb's version includes in-frame clones alone and lacks a portion of them. The sample records approximately 120,000 clones, about 85% being singletons. Material: peripheral blood, obtained 44 weeks after starting pembrolizumab. Receptors were obtained from an adult with mismatch repair-deficient cancer. CDR3s leave out the opening cysteine and the closing phenylalanine or tryptophan.

TRBV5-1	TRBJ2-3	ASSTGAGVEKDTQY
TRBV11-3	TRBJ2-5	ASSLAIAHSGRYQETQY
TRBV5-4	TRBJ1-1	ASSSGTLDAEAF
TRBV29-1	TRBJ2-1	SFEFGTGSYNEQF
TRBV7-6	TRBJ1-1	ASSLAQGNTEAF
TRBV4-1	TRBJ2-5	ASSQDRGRETQY
TRBV29-1	TRBJ1-2	SVGGNYGYT
TRBV28	TRBJ2-5	ASSLPLQGWETQY
TRBV6-1	TRBJ2-7	ASTSGSPEQY
TRBV7-2	TRBJ2-2	ASSLSVTNTGELF
TRBV5-6	TRBJ2-5	ASSLIFRGRSETQY
TRBV28	TRBJ2-7	ASRRTSGSSYEQY
TRBV29-1	TRBJ1-2	SVEPAGYGYT
TRBV6-5	TRBJ2-2	ASSYSPNTGELF
TRBV30	TRBJ2-1	AWEQGLAGVYNEQF
TRBV4-1	TRBJ2-3	ASSQVTSGKEDTQY
TRBV18	TRBJ2-7	ASSPGAGYEQY
TRBV30	TRBJ2-5	ARGGSTQY
TRBV7-9	TRBJ2-7	ASSLWGGYYSYEQY
TRBV6-5	TRBJ2-7	ASSQSGREQY
TRBV27	TRBJ2-5	ASSSLNQETQY
TRBV28	TRBJ2-2	ASNYLWGSTGELF
TRBV28	TRBJ2-7	ASRLTPGQGNVYEQY
TRBV29-1	TRBJ2-4	SVSTGASGPNIQY
TRBV5-1	TRBJ2-1	ASSSGTSTYNEQF
TRBV30	TRBJ1-1	AWSVRPGRYGAF
TRBV9	TRBJ2-5	ASSAYVQETQY
TRBV5-4	TRBJ2-7	ASSLGQGIPYEQY
TRBV14	TRBJ2-1	ASSQGAPWELAASYNEQF
TRBV11-1	TRBJ2-3	ASSLGVPGGASTDTQY
TRBV19	TRBJ2-7	ASSAGYEQY
TRBV5-1	TRBJ2-7	ASKGTQASHEQY
TRBV19	TRBJ1-2	ASSPGTYGYT
TRBV27	TRBJ2-7	ASSPRTRGLAGSYEQY
TRBV5-1	TRBJ2-7	ASSLGGGYEQY
TRBV10-3	TRBJ2-7	AIRTRGDGDEQY
TRBV7-9	TRBJ2-3	ASSFIQGDTQY
TRBV4-1	TRBJ2-3	ASSDERSTDTQY
TRBV18	TRBJ2-2	ASSPRGELF
TRBV6-5	TRBJ2-2	ASSYSSPGATGELF
TRBV27	TRBJ2-3	ASSAGTGLDTQY
TRBV4-3	TRBJ2-5	ASSQDGDIWGTGGWLRETQY
TRBV11-2	TRBJ2-2	ASSLSRLAGPNTGELF
TRBV25-1	TRBJ2-5	ASKARGTETQY
TRBV11-2	TRBJ2-3	ASSLGYTDTQY
TRBV5-6	TRBJ2-7	ASSPGDWTYEQY